The 31 T cell receptor beta chains reported below all come from one sample, sequenced in a study of shared clonotypes between healthy human individuals. Some clones are missing from TCRdb's copy, which holds only in-frame ones; the method was immunoSEQ multiplex PCR. Of some 2,000,000 clones listed, roughly 96% are singletons. The material sequenced was naive CD4+ T cells sorted from blood. Subset specified: CD45RA+ positively selected. Every receptor here comes from a man younger than 35 in good health.

The J gene is TRBJ1-1, the V gene TRBV10-2; tentatively, D is TRBD1 (5 bases). CDR1 and CDR2 (germline): WSHSY, SAAADI. The CDR3 extends over 14 amino acids. V was cut by 8 bases and J by 4 bases, with 17 bases left in between. In DNA, the CDR3 is TGCGCCAGCGGTTGGGACGGCGTCAGCACTGAAGCTTTCTTT. This gives the protein CASGWDGVSTEAFF.

This chain connects TRBV6-5 to TRBJ1-3; D unclear. V lost 6 bases to trimming and J lost 0 bases, with 12 bases between them. The length of the CDR3 is 15 residues. Germline V gene lookup returns CDR1 MNHEY and CDR2 SVGAGI. The CDR3 DNA is TGTGCCAGCAGCGTGCGTCCCTCCTCTGGAAACACCATATATTTT. It specifies CASSVRPSSGNTIYF.

The rearrangement links TRBV10-3 to TRBJ1-2; TRBD1 matches 8 bases. The length of the CDR3 is 15 residues. The germline gives CDR1 ENHRY, CDR2 SYGVKD. V shed 4 bases and J 8 bases; nucleotides not matched to a gene: 12. The CDR3 spells CAISGTQGAAGGYTF. CDR3 nucleotide sequence: TGTGCCATCAGTGGTACTCAGGGGGCTGCGGGCGGCTACACCTTC.

This clone appeared once. J is TRBJ2-2 and V is TRBV4-1, with TRBD1 matching 9 bases. Unmatched junction bases numbered 12, after V lost 4 bases and J lost 3 bases. This CDR3 spans 18 amino acids. CDR1 MGHRA and CDR2 YSYEKL come from the germline V gene. The CDR3 spells CASSRRAQGAVDTGELFF. The DNA of the CDR3 is TGCGCCAGCAGCCGGCGAGCACAGGGGGCTGTTGACACCGGGGAGCTGTTTTTT.

CDR3 DNA sequence: TGCGCCAGCAGTGAGGGACCAAGGGACAGACCCTATAGCAATCAGCCCCAGCATTTT. This gives the protein CASSEGPRDRPYSNQPQHF. The rearrangement links TRBV10-2 to TRBJ1-5; the match to TRBD1 covers 7 bases. Trimming at V came to 2 bases and at J to 0 bases, leaving 13 bases not matched to a gene. CDR1 and CDR2 (germline): WSHSY, SAAADI. The CDR3 spans 19 residues.

This chain links TRBV6-6 with TRBJ2-7, with 9 bases fitting TRBD2. The CDR3 has 15 residues. Losses at the gene ends were 7 bases for V and 1 base for J; bases not matched to a gene: 8. Germline V lookup: CDR1 MNHNY, CDR2 SVGAGI (reference sequence). The CDR3 nucleotides are TGTGCCAGCACCTCGGGACTAGCAAATTCCTACGAGCAGTACTTC. It codes for CASTSGLANSYEQYF.

The chain uses TRBV5-1 and TRBJ2-4; D is perhaps TRBD1 (6 bases). The germline gives CDR1 SGHRS, CDR2 YFSETQ. Between the trimmed V and J ends, which lost 5 bases and 0 bases, there was a span of 15 bases. The CDR3 contains 16 residues. CDR3 bases: TGCGCCAGCAGTTACCAGGGGAACGAAGCCAAAAACATTCAGTACTTC. The encoded protein is CASSYQGNEAKNIQYF.

J is TRBJ1-2 and V is TRBV2, with 12 bases identical to TRBD1. The CDR3 runs to 18 residues. Germline V lookup: CDR1 SNHLY, CDR2 FYNNEI. Losses at the gene ends were 6 bases for V and 8 bases for J; bases not matched to a gene: 19. CDR3 DNA: TGTGCCAGCAGCCAGACCGTGGGGACAGGGGGCGATTACTTCGGCTACACCTTC. Protein sequence: CASSQTVGTGGDYFGYTF.

This rearrangement joins TRBV6-1 to TRBJ1-1; D is undetermined. Trimming left V 4 bases short and J 3 bases short, with 12 bases between. The V gene's germline CDR1 is MNHNS and CDR2 SASEGT. This CDR3 is built from 14 residues. CDR3 residues: CASSAPWRDTEAFF. The CDR3 DNA sequence: TGTGCCAGCAGTGCCCCCTGGAGGGACACTGAAGCTTTCTTT.

The chain has TRBV30 and TRBJ1-1, with D possibly being TRBD1 (5 bases). Germline V gives CDR1 GTSNPN, CDR2 SVGIG (reference sequence). Deletions cut 0 bases from V and 1 base from J, with 9 bases between. This CDR3 contains 14 residues. As DNA, the CDR3 is TGTGCCTGGAGTGTGGGGCAGAAGAACACTGAAGCTTTCTTT. It translates to CAWSVGQKNTEAFF.

The chain links TRBV7-9 to TRBJ2-1; 11 positions agree with TRBD2. The CDR3 loop spans 15 amino acids. J gave up 8 bases and V 6 bases, and 9 bases lay outside the gene matches. From germline, CDR1 is SEHNR and CDR2 FQNEAQ (reference sequence). The CDR3 loop is CASRRLAGGMDEQFF. CDR3 nucleotides: TGTGCCAGCAGAAGATTAGCGGGAGGGATGGATGAGCAGTTCTTC. Full variable domain (missing parts from reference TRBV7-9 and TRBJ2-1): DTGVSQNPRHKITKRGQNVTFRCDPISEHNRLYWYRQTLGQGPEFLTYFQNEAQLEKSRLLSDRFSAERPKGSFSTLEIQRTEQGDSAMYLCASRRLAGGMDEQFFGPGTRLTVL.

The chain recombines TRBV18 with TRBJ2-5; 12 positions agree with TRBD2. Germline V gene sequence: CDR1 KGHSH, CDR2 LQKENI. J was trimmed by 0 bases and V by 0 bases; bases with no gene match: 2. The CDR3 has 17 amino acids. In nucleotides, the CDR3 is TGTGCCAGCTCACCACCTGGACTAGCGGGGTACCAAGAGACCCAGTACTTC. Amino acid sequence: CASSPPGLAGYQETQYF.

About this clone: The same CDR3 can be traced to other DNA sequences in this sample. The J gene is TRBJ2-5, the V gene TRBV9; 9 bases align to TRBD2. This CDR3 region has 14 residues. Germline loops: CDR1 SGDLS, CDR2 YYNGEE. With V trimmed by 4 bases and J by 5 bases, 6 bases remained unmatched. CDR3 nucleotide sequence: TGTGCCAGCAGCCTGACTAGCGGAGGGGAGACCCAGTACTTC. Its protein product is CASSLTSGGETQYF.

J is TRBJ1-2 and V is TRBV28, with 7 bases fitting TRBD1. The CDR3 has 15 residues. After removal of 5 bases from V and 3 bases from J, the junction contained 9 bases not matched to a gene. CDR1 MDHEN and CDR2 SYDVKM come from the germline V gene. The CDR3 sequence: CASSPTGSAYYGYTF. The DNA of the CDR3 is TGTGCCAGCAGTCCGACAGGGAGCGCTTACTATGGCTACACCTTC.

The chain has TRBV29-1 and TRBJ1-1; D not resolved. Trimming shortened V by 0 bases and J by 9 bases, and 14 bases separated the two germline ends. The CDR3 sequence is 13 residues long. Germline V CDR1 and CDR2: SQVTM, ANQGSEA. The CDR3 region is CSVEDTETQKAFF. As DNA, the CDR3 is TGCAGCGTTGAAGATACCGAGACCCAGAAAGCTTTCTTT.

The CDR3 nucleotides read TGTGCCAGCAGCGTAGGAGCAGGACAGGGATCGGGGGCGGCTTTCTTT. Protein sequence: CASSVGAGQGSGAAFF. The rearrangement joins TRBV9 to TRBJ1-1; 8 nucleotides match TRBD1. The CDR3 loop spans 16 amino acids. Trimming at V came to 0 bases and at J to 11 bases, leaving 15 bases not matched to a gene. Germline V gene data show CDR1 as SGDLS and CDR2 as YYNGEE. The full variable domain, completed using reference TRBV9 and TRBJ1-1, is DSGVTQTPKHLITATGQRVTLRCSPRSGDLSVYWYQQSLDQGLQFLIQYYNGEERAKGNILERFSAQQFPDLHSELNLSSLELGDSALYFCASSVGAGQGSGAAFFGQGTRLTVV.

V is TRBV9 and J is TRBJ1-2; D is possibly TRBD1 (6 bases). Trimming shortened V by 7 bases and J by 3 bases, and 7 bases separated the two germline ends. Per the germline V gene, CDR1 is SGDLS and CDR2 is YYNGEE. The CDR3 runs 11 residues. The CDR3 DNA is TGTGCCAGCGAGGGGGACTATGGCTACACCTTC. This codes for CASEGDYGYTF.

The V call is TRBV4-2, the J call TRBJ2-7, with 9 positions matching TRBD1. The germline gives CDR1 LGHNA, CDR2 YNFKEQ. V lost 5 bases, J lost 3 bases, and 8 bases stayed unmatched. There are 15 residues in the CDR3. The CDR3 loop reads CASSAPRDRVYEQYF. For the CDR3, the DNA is TGTGCCAGCAGCGCGCCCCGGGACAGGGTCTACGAGCAGTACTTC.

The DNA for the CDR3 is TGTGCCAGCAGCCAAGCGACGGGACTCTATGGCTACACCTTC. Protein: CASSQATGLYGYTF. The chain carries TRBV7-2 and TRBJ1-2; TRBD1 might be the D (5 bases). Germline loops: CDR1 SGHTA, CDR2 FQGNSA. This CDR3 contains 14 residues. V lost 5 bases, J lost 4 bases, and 14 bases lay in between.

As for this clone: In the same sample, other DNA sequences code for this CDR3. The chain employs TRBV5-1 and TRBJ2-2, with no clear D. In germline, CDR1 is SGHRS, CDR2 YFSETQ. The CDR3 has 15 amino acids. Trimming took 0 bases from V and 0 from J, leaving 6 bases between them. The CDR3 loop reads CASSLVSTNTGELFF. The CDR3, as DNA: TGCGCCAGCAGCTTGGTTTCAACGAACACCGGGGAGCTGTTTTTT.

This sequence joins TRBV6-1 and TRBJ2-3, with TRBD1 matching 11 bases. The V and J ends lost 7 bases and 4 bases, in that order; junction bases with no gene match: 4. The CDR3 spans 14 residues. Germline V gives CDR1 MNHNS, CDR2 SASEGT. This CDR3 is CASNPGQGADTQYF. CDR3 nucleotides: TGTGCCAGCAACCCGGGACAGGGGGCAGATACGCAGTATTTT.

The V gene is TRBV5-1, the J gene TRBJ2-3; TRBD2 is a possible D gene (6 bases). V was shortened by 7 bases and J by 2 bases, with 14 bases between the two germline ends. This CDR3 has 14 residues. Germline loops: CDR1 SGHRS, CDR2 YFSETQ. Written as DNA, the CDR3 is TGCGCCAGCTGCGCGGGACTCAACACAGATACGCAGTATTTT. Its protein product is CASCAGLNTDTQYF.

This clone came up once. The chain joins TRBV5-4 to TRBJ2-3; TRBD2 might be the D (6 bases). V shed 7 bases and J shed 2 bases, with 14 bases lying between them. Germline CDR1 and CDR2: SGHNT and YYREEE (reference sequence). This CDR3 spans 14 amino acids. For the CDR3, the DNA is TGTGCCAGCGGGAGGCCGCTTTCCACAGATACGCAGTATTTT. Translating it yields CASGRPLSTDTQYF.

The chain recombines TRBV18 with TRBJ2-7, with TRBD2 identical over 9 bases. CDR1 is KGHSH and CDR2 is LQKENI in the germline V gene. V gave up 1 base and J gave up 0 bases; unmatched junction bases: 7. The CDR3 is made up of 17 amino acids. CDR3 sequence: CASSPLPSGKSSYEQYF. As DNA, the CDR3 is TGTGCCAGCTCACCACTCCCTAGCGGGAAATCCTCCTACGAGCAGTACTTC. Using reference TRBV18 and TRBJ2-7 for the parts outside the CDR3, the full variable domain is NAGVMQNPRHLVRRRGQEARLRCSPMKGHSHVYWYRQLPEEGLKFMVYLQKENIIDESGMPKERFSAEFPKEGPSILRIQQVVRGDSAAYFCASSPLPSGKSSYEQYFGPGTRLTVT.

The V gene is TRBV4-1, the J gene TRBJ2-1; D not certain. Germline CDR1 MGHRA, CDR2 YSYEKL. The CDR3 length is 13 residues. Deletions cut 4 bases from V and 5 bases from J, with 9 bases between. The CDR3 DNA reads as TGCGCCAGCAGCCGAGAATATGACAATGAGCAGTTCTTC. It is translated as CASSREYDNEQFF.

J is TRBJ1-3 and V is TRBV4-3, with 9 bases matching TRBD1. The junction had 2 bases not matched to a gene; V was cut back by 4 bases and J by 1 base. The CDR3 runs 15 residues. Germline lookup yields CDR1 LGHNA and CDR2 YSLEER. CDR3 amino acids: CASSLGQGSGNTIYF. The DNA for the CDR3 is TGCGCCAGCAGCCTCGGACAGGGGTCTGGAAACACCATATATTTT.

V is TRBV6-5 and J is TRBJ2-3; 12 nucleotides line up with TRBD1. This CDR3 comprises 16 residues. Germline V gene data show CDR1 as MNHEY and CDR2 as SVGAGI. The trim removed 4 bases at V and 5 bases at J, leaving 7 bases unmatched. CDR3 sequence: CASSSPGQGALDTQYF. The CDR3 bases are TGTGCCAGCAGTTCCCCGGGACAGGGGGCCTTAGATACGCAGTATTTT.

This sequence joins TRBV5-1 and TRBJ2-3; TRBD2 aligns across 15 bases. The germline V gene has CDR1 SGHRS and CDR2 YFSETQ. This CDR3 is built from 18 residues. J was trimmed by 5 bases and V by 6 bases; bases with no gene match: 13. The CDR3 nucleotides are TGCGCCAGCACCCCGGGACTAGCGGGGGGCACGTTGCGAGATACGCAGTATTTT. Encoded protein: CASTPGLAGGTLRDTQYF.

The CDR3 DNA reads TGTGCCACCAGCAGAGAGGGCAGTCCGAACACTGAAGCTTTCTTT. Its protein product is CATSREGSPNTEAFF. This chain uses TRBV15 with TRBJ1-1; D is ambiguous. With 0 bases removed from V and 1 base from J, the gap between germline ends came to 9 bases. Germline CDR1 reads LNHNV; CDR2 reads YYDKDF (reference sequence). The CDR3 extends over 15 amino acids.

The rearrangement joins TRBV7-9 to TRBJ2-1; D unresolved. Germline loops: CDR1 SEHNR, CDR2 FQNEAQ (reference sequence). Trimming took 2 bases from V and 5 from J, leaving 10 bases between them. CDR3 length: 14 residues. CDR3 nucleotide sequence: TGTGCCAGCAGCTTAAGCGTTTCTAACAATGAGCAGTTCTTC. The encoded protein is CASSLSVSNNEQFF.

As regards this clone: A much bigger clone sits one base away, suggesting this may be a read error. This chain uses TRBV11-2 with TRBJ1-6, with a possible D match to TRBD1 (6 bases). Germline values: CDR1 SGHAT, CDR2 FQNNGV. The CDR3 contains 14 residues. V was clipped by 1 base and J by 6 bases, with 7 bases between them. The DNA of the CDR3 is TGTGCCAGCAGCTTAGGGGGGGCTAATTCACCCCTCCACTTT. Protein product: CASSLGGANSPLHF.